The 22 T cell receptor beta chains below all came from one sample that was sequenced in a study of T cells in Graves' hyperthyroidism and ophthalmopathy. The CDR3 regions of TCR beta were amplified from RNA transcripts. HTBI primers were employed in a first-round RT-PCR of the TCR CDR3. TCRdb redid the calling of the multiplex PCR reads with MiXCR, one entry per CDR3 protein. The table has over 650,000 distinct CDR3 sequences, over 15% seen once. Sequences were obtained from blood. The source of these receptors is a man younger than 35 with Graves' hyperthyroidism.

Many counts were recorded for this clonotype. The V gene is TRBV30, the J gene TRBJ2-7; D gene unclear. V lost 0 bases to trimming and J lost 2 bases, with 8 bases between them. The CDR3 is 13 amino acids. The V gene's germline CDR1 is GTSNPN and CDR2 SVGIG (reference sequence). CDR3 protein: CAWSVGFPYEQYF. CDR3 sequence (DNA): TGTGCCTGGAGTGTCGGATTCCCCTACGAGCAGTACTTC.

This clonotype came up many times. The CDR3 spells CASSLKAGDGTDTQYF. Here the CDR3 DNA reads TGCGCCAGCAGCTTAAAAGCGGGAGACGGCACAGATACGCAGTATTTT. The chain links TRBV5-1 to TRBJ2-3, with 8 bases identical to TRBD2. With 2 bases clipped from V and 1 base from J, the junction kept 6 bases outside the gene matches. Per germline, CDR1 SGHRS and CDR2 YFSETQ. The CDR3 runs 16 residues. Full variable domain (remainder filled in from reference TRBV5-1 and TRBJ2-3): KAGVTQTPRYLIKTRGQQVTLSCSPISGHRSVSWYQQTPGQGLQFLFEYFSETQRNKGNFPGRFSGRQFSNSRSEMNVSTLELGDSALYLCASSLKAGDGTDTQYFGPGTRLTVL.

This clonotype was picked up many times. The rearrangement links TRBV20-1 to TRBJ2-4; D remains ambiguous. Germline V lookup: CDR1 DFQATT, CDR2 SNEGSKA (reference sequence). V was cut by 2 bases and J by 8 bases, with 13 bases left in between. CDR3 size: 13 residues. As DNA, the CDR3 is TGCAGTGCTAGAACCCTCGCACGGGACATTCAGTACTTC. Protein product: CSARTLARDIQYF.

This chain links TRBV7-9 with TRBJ1-1; D is undetermined. The CDR3 runs 15 residues. Trimming took 1 base from V and 5 from J, leaving 14 bases between them. The germline V gene encodes CDR1 SEHNR and CDR2 FQNEAQ (reference sequence). The CDR3 region has the DNA TGTGCCAGCAGCTTAGAAGGGTTCCTGGGTACTGAAGCTTTCTTT. Amino acids: CASSLEGFLGTEAFF.

This clonotype was counted between two and nine times. The chain uses TRBV20-1 and TRBJ2-4; TRBD2 is a possible D gene (6 bases). Germline assignment: CDR1 DFQATT and CDR2 SNEGSKA (reference sequence). The CDR3 runs to 16 residues. Deletions cut 1 base from V and 1 base from J, with 14 bases between. CDR3 nucleotide sequence: TGCAGTGCTAGAGTCCAGGGAGGTGGTGCCAAAAACATTCAGTACTTC. Translated, it gives CSARVQGGGAKNIQYF.

The chain employs TRBV28 and TRBJ1-5; D possibly corresponds to TRBD1 (6 bases). The CDR3 consists of 13 residues. Germline lookup yields CDR1 MDHEN and CDR2 SYDVKM. V was clipped by 2 bases and J by 10 bases, with 12 bases between them. The DNA for the CDR3 is TGTGCCAGCAGTTTAAGGGGGACCAACCCCCAGCATTTT. Residues: CASSLRGTNPQHF.

V is TRBV30 and J is TRBJ2-5; D might be TRBD2 (5 bases). This CDR3 has 12 amino acids. Trimming removed 4 bases at V and 3 bases at J, with 9 bases between. Germline V lookup: CDR1 GTSNPN, CDR2 SVGIG (reference sequence). Here the CDR3 reads CAWKEREETQYF. CDR3 nucleotide sequence: TGTGCCTGGAAGGAGAGGGAAGAGACCCAGTACTTC.

The sample holds many counts of this clonotype. This rearrangement joins TRBV27 to TRBJ2-7; weak D call: TRBD2 (6 bases). Germline CDR1 reads MNHEY; CDR2 reads SMNVEV (reference sequence). The CDR3 loop spans 13 amino acids. Trimming shortened V by 6 bases and J by 4 bases, and 13 bases separated the two germline ends. The CDR3 protein is CASSLGAGYEQYF. For the CDR3, the DNA is TGTGCCAGCAGCTTAGGTGCGGGGTACGAGCAGTACTTC.

The table lists this clonotype with a count of one. The chain employs TRBV7-6 and TRBJ2-5, with D possibly being TRBD2 (7 bases). The germline V and J ends were trimmed by 2 bases and 5 bases, with 21 bases remaining between them. The CDR3 runs 17 residues. From germline, CDR1 is SGHVS and CDR2 FNYEAQ. The CDR3 sequence: CASSLIRPGRGGETQYF. DNA for the CDR3: TGTGCCAGCAGCTTAATCCGGCCGGGCAGGGGAGGGGAGACCCAGTACTTC.

The gene calls are TRBV28 and TRBJ2-6, with D hard to call. V was clipped by 6 bases and J by 1 base, with 19 bases between them. This CDR3 is built from 18 residues. The germline CDR1 and CDR2 sequences are MDHEN and SYDVKM. CDR3 region: CASSSPQDRRSGANVLTF. Here the CDR3 DNA reads TGTGCCAGCAGCTCCCCCCAGGACCGAAGGTCTGGGGCCAACGTCCTGACTTTC.

There are many counts of this clonotype. This chain links TRBV28 with TRBJ2-7; maybe TRBD2 (5 bases). This CDR3 has 12 residues. Per the germline V gene, CDR1 is MDHEN and CDR2 is SYDVKM. Trimming removed 4 bases from V and 6 bases from J, with 10 bases in between. The CDR3 nucleotides read TGTGCCAGCAGTTGGGAGATGCGCGAGCAGTACTTC. Protein product: CASSWEMREQYF.

The gene calls are TRBV7-3 and TRBJ2-1, with 7 nucleotides matching TRBD1. Germline V gene data show CDR1 as SGHTA and CDR2 as FQGTGA. Trimming cost V 5 bases and J 1 base; bases outside gene matches: 8. This CDR3 has 16 amino acids. The CDR3: CASSRQGKGSYNEQFF. The CDR3, as DNA: TGTGCCAGCAGCCGACAGGGTAAGGGGTCCTACAATGAGCAGTTCTTC.

The chain links TRBV19 to TRBJ1-5; D call uncertain. CDR1 and CDR2 (germline): LNHDA, SQIVND (reference sequence). The V end was cut by 7 bases, the J end by 6 bases, with 13 bases between. The CDR3 covers 13 residues. In DNA form, the CDR3 reads TGTGCCAGTACCCGGGGAGGGCTTCAGCCCCAGCATTTT. Protein product: CASTRGGLQPQHF.

This clonotype was counted many times. At one end, the junction sequence differs from germline, possibly due to a read error. The gene calls are TRBV12-3 or TRBV12-4 and TRBJ2-2; possibly TRBD1 or TRBD2 for D (5 bases each). The length of the CDR3 is 12 residues. The CDR3 spells CASSDQLGELFF. CDR3 DNA sequence: TGTGCCAGCAGTGACCAATTGGGGGAACTGTTTTTT.

The chain combines TRBV3-1 with TRBJ2-1, with 11 bases lining up with TRBD2. In germline, CDR1 is LGHDT, CDR2 YNNKEL (reference sequence). This CDR3 has 15 amino acids. V was clipped by 4 bases and J by 8 bases; unmatched bases: 7. CDR3 protein: CASSLSGRAKDEQFF. The CDR3 region has the DNA TGTGCCAGCAGCCTTAGCGGGAGGGCCAAGGATGAGCAGTTCTTC.

V usage is TRBV3-1 and J usage is TRBJ2-5; 8 nucleotides agree with TRBD2. The CDR3 covers 15 residues. The trim removed 3 bases at V and 5 bases at J, leaving 8 bases unmatched. Germline CDR1 is LGHDT and CDR2 is YNNKEL (reference sequence). CDR3 DNA: TGTGCCAGCAGCCAGGGCAGCGGGAGTCGGGAGACCCAGTACTTC. Translation gives CASSQGSGSRETQYF.

This clonotype was detected a few times. CDR3 loop: CASSSGQYETQYF. CDR3 coding DNA: TGTGCCAGCAGTTCGGGACAGTACGAGACCCAGTACTTC. The rearrangement uses TRBV6-5 and TRBJ2-5, with 7 bases identical to TRBD1. This CDR3 region has 13 residues. Trimming took 4 bases from V and 5 from J; bases not matched to a gene: 4. Germline CDR1 MNHEY, CDR2 SVGAGI.

Of note for this clonotype: It may be a read error: a sequence one base away is much more abundant. The chain employs TRBV5-1 and TRBJ2-7, with 9 bases aligning to TRBD1. The CDR3 runs to 16 residues. Germline lookup yields CDR1 SGHRS and CDR2 YFSETQ. The CDR3 loop is CAGSLVKGQGSYEQYF. The CDR3 DNA is TGCGCCGGCAGCTTGGTTAAGGGACAGGGCTCCTACGAGCAGTACTTC.

V usage is TRBV24-1 and J usage is TRBJ2-1; tentatively, D is TRBD1 (5 bases). This CDR3 region has 12 residues. Germline V gives CDR1 KGHDR, CDR2 SFDVKD. Trimming removed 6 bases at V and 12 bases at J, with 14 bases between. The CDR3, as DNA: TGTGCCACCAGTAACCAGGGTCGGGTGCAGTTCTTC. It specifies CATSNQGRVQFF.

This clonotype has only a few counts. CDR3 region: CASSAVRGGTDTQYF. The DNA of the CDR3 is TGTGCCAGCAGTGCTGTCCGGGGGGGCACAGATACGCAGTATTTT. The rearrangement links TRBV28 to TRBJ2-3, with 7 bases that match TRBD2. The CDR3 is 15 amino acids. J was trimmed by 1 base and V by 5 bases; bases with no gene match: 6. Looked up from germline, CDR1 is MDHEN and CDR2 is SYDVKM.

The chain couples TRBV7-6 to TRBJ2-1, with 9 positions matching TRBD2. This CDR3 is built from 15 residues. Germline V gene lookup returns CDR1 SGHVS and CDR2 FNYEAQ. The V and J ends lost 2 bases and 6 bases, in that order; junction bases with no gene match: 5. In DNA, the CDR3 is TGTGCCAGCAGCTTATCTAGCGGGATACTCAATGAGCAGTTCTTC. Translated, it gives CASSLSSGILNEQFF.

This clonotype appeared many times. V is TRBV19 and J is TRBJ2-3; 7 bases are shared with TRBD2. The trim removed 3 bases at V and 4 bases at J, leaving 13 bases unmatched. The CDR3 has 17 amino acids. CDR1 LNHDA and CDR2 SQIVND come from the germline V gene (reference sequence). Here the CDR3 DNA reads TGTGCCAGTAGTATCAAAACGAGAGCGGGAAGGGCAGATACGCAGTATTTT. It is translated as CASSIKTRAGRADTQYF.